This TCR beta chain was captured in a study of blood T cell repertoires in COVID-19. Trimming left V 0 bases short and J 4 bases short, with 6 bases between. The length of the CDR3 is 13 residues. From germline, CDR1 is SGHNT and CDR2 YYREEE (reference sequence). The protocol was immunoSEQ multiplex PCR, while the TCRdb copy is restricted to in-frame clones and leaves out a portion. The sample carries under 95,000 clones, about nine tenths recorded once. The J gene is TRBJ2-3, the V gene TRBV5-4; a possible D gene is TRBD2 (5 bases). The origin of this receptor is a man older than 75 in a cohort sampled during active COVID-19. Sequencing was performed on peripheral blood. DNA of the CDR3: TGTGCCAGCAGCTTGGAGCGGTCAGATACGCAGTATTTT. Amino acids: CASSLERSDTQYF.